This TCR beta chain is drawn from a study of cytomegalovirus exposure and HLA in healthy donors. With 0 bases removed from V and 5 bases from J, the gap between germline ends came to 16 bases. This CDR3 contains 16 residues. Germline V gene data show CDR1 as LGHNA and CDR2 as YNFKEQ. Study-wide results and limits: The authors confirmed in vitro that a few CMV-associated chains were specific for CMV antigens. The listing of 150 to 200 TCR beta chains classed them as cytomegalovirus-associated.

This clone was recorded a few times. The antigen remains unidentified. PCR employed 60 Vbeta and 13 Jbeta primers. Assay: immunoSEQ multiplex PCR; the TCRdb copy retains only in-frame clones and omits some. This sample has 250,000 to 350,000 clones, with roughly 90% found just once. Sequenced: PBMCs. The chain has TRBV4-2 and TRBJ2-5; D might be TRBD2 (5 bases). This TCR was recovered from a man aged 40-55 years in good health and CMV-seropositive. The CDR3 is CASSQEIHRGLETQYF. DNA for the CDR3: TGTGCCAGCAGCCAAGAGATCCACCGGGGATTGGAGACCCAGTACTTC.